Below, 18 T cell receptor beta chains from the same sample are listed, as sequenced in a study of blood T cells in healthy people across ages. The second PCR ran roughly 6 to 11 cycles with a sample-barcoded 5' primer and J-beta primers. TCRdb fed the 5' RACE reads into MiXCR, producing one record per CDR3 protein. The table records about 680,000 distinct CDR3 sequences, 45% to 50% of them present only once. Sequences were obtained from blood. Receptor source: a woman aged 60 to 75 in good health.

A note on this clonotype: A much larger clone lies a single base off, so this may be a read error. DNA of the CDR3: TGCAGTACTAGCGGGGGCAGGGACGGTACAGATACGCAGTATTTT. Protein product: CSTSGGRDGTDTQYF. This chain joins TRBV20-1 and TRBJ2-3, with TRBD2 matching 11 bases. The length of the CDR3 is 15 residues. CDR1 and CDR2 from the germline V gene are DFQATT and SNEGSKA (reference sequence).

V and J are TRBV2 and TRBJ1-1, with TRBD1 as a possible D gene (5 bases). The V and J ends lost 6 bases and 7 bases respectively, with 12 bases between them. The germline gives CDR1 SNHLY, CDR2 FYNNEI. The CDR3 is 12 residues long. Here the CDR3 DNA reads TGTGCCAGCAGACAGGAGGGCGTTGAAGCTTTCTTT. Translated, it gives CASRQEGVEAFF.

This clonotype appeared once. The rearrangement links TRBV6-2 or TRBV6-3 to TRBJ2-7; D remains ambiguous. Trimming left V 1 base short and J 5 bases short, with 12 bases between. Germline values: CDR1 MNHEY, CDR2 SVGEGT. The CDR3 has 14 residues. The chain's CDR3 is CASSYFGLDNEQYF. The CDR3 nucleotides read TGTGCCAGCAGTTACTTTGGGCTAGACAACGAGCAGTACTTC.

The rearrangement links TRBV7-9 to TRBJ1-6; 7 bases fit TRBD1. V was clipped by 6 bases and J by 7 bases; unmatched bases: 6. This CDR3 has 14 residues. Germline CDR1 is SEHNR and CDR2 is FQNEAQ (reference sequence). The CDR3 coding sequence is TGTGCCAGCAGAGGGGGCGCGGGGAATTCACCCCTCCACTTT. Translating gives CASRGGAGNSPLHF.

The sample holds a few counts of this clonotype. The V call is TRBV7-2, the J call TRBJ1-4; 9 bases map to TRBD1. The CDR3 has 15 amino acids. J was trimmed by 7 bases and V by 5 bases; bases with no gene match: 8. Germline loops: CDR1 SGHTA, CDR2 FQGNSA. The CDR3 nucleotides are TGTGCCAGCAGCCCGTACAGGGGGCATTTTGAAAAACTGTTTTTT. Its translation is CASSPYRGHFEKLFF. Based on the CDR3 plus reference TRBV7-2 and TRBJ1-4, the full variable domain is GAGVSQSPSNKVTEKGKDVELRCDPISGHTALYWYRQSLGQGLEFLIYFQGNSAPDKSGLPSDRFSAERTGGSVSTLTIQRTQQEDSAVYLCASSPYRGHFEKLFFGSGTQLSVL.

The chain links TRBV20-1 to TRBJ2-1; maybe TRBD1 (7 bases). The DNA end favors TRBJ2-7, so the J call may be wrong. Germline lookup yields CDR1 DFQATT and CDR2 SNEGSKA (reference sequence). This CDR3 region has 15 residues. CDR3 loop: CSAAGGTESYNEQYF. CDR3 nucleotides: TGCAGTGCTGCCGGAGGGACAGAGAGCTACAATGAGCAGTACTTC.

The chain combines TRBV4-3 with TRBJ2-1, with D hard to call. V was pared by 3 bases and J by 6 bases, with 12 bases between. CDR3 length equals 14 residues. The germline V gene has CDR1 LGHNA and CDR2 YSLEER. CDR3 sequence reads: CASSQSDGANEQFF. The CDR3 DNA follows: TGCGCCAGCAGCCAGTCGGACGGAGCCAATGAGCAGTTCTTC.

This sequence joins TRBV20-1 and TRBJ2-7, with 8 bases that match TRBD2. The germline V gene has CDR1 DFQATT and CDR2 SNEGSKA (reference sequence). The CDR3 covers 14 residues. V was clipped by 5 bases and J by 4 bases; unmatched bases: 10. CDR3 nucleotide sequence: TGCAGTGCTTATCCACTAGCGGACCCTTACGAGCAGTACTTC. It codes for CSAYPLADPYEQYF.

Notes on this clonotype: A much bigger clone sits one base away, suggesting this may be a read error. CDR3 DNA sequence: TGCAGTGGCGCCGCCCAGGGGGCTGGCAACACCTTC. Its translation is CSGAAQGAGNTF. The V and J genes are TRBV20-1 and TRBJ1-2; TRBD1 matches at 8 bases. This CDR3 spans 12 amino acids. The germline gives CDR1 DFQATT, CDR2 SNEGSKA (reference sequence).

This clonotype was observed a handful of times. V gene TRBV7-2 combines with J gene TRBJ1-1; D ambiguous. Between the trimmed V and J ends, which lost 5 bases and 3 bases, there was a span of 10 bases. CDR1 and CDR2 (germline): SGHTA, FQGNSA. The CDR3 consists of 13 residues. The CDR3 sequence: CASSPSGDTEAFF. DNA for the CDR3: TGTGCCAGCAGCCCCAGTGGGGACACTGAAGCTTTCTTT.

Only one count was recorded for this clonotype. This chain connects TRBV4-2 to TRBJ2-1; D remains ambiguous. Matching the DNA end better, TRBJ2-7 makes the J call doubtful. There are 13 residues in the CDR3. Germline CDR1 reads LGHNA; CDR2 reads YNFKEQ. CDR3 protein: CASSQTRYNEQYF. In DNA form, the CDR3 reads TGTGCCAGCAGCCAAACACGCTACAATGAGCAGTACTTC.

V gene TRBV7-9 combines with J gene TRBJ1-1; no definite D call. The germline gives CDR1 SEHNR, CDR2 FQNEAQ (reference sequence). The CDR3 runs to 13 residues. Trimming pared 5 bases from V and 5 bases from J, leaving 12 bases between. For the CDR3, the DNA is TGTGCCAGCAGCCGCTATGTAGGGACTGAAGCTTTCTTT. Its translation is CASSRYVGTEAFF.

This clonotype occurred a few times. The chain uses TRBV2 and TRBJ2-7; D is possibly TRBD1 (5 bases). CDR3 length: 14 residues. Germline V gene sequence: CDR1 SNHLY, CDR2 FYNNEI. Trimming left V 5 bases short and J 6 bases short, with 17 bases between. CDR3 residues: CASSPSRQGGEQYF. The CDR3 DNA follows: TGTGCCAGCAGTCCCTCGAGGCAGGGTGGCGAGCAGTACTTC.

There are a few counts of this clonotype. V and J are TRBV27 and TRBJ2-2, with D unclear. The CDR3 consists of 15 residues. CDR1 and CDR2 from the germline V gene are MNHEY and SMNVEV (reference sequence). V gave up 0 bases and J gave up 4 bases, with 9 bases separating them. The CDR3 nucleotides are TGTGCCAGCAGTTTATCCTCGCAGATCACCGGGGAGCTGTTTTTT. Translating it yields CASSLSSQITGELFF.

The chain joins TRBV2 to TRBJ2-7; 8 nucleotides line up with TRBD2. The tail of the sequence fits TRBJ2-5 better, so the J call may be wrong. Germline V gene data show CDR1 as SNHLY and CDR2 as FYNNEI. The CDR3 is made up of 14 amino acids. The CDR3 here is CASGGAVGGETQYF. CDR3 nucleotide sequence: TGTGCCTCGGGGGGGGCCGTCGGGGGAGAGACCCAGTACTTC.

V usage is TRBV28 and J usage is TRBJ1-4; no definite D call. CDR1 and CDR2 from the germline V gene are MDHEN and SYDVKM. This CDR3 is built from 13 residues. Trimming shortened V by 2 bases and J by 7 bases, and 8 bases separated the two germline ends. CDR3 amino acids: CASSLRNLEKLFF. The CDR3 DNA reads TGTGCCAGCAGTTTAAGAAATCTTGAAAAACTGTTTTTT. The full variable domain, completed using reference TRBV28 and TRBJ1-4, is DVKVTQSSRYLVKRTGEKVFLECVQDMDHENMFWYRQDPGLGLRLIYFSYDVKMKEKGDIPEGYSVSREKKERFSLILESASTNQTSMYLCASSLRNLEKLFFGSGTQLSVL.

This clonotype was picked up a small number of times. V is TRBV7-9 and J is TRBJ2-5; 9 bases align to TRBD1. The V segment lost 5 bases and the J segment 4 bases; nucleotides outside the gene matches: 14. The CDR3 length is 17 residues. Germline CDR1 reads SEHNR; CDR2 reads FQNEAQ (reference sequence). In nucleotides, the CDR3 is TGTGCCAGCAGCCCCCAAGGGTCCGACAGGGGGTCAGAGACCCAGTACTTC. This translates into CASSPQGSDRGSETQYF.

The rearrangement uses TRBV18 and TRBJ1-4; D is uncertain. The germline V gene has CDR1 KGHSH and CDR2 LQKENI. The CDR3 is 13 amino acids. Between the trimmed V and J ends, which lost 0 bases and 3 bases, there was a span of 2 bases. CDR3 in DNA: TGTGCCAGCTCACCACCGTCTAATGAAAAACTGTTTTTT. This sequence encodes CASSPPSNEKLFF.